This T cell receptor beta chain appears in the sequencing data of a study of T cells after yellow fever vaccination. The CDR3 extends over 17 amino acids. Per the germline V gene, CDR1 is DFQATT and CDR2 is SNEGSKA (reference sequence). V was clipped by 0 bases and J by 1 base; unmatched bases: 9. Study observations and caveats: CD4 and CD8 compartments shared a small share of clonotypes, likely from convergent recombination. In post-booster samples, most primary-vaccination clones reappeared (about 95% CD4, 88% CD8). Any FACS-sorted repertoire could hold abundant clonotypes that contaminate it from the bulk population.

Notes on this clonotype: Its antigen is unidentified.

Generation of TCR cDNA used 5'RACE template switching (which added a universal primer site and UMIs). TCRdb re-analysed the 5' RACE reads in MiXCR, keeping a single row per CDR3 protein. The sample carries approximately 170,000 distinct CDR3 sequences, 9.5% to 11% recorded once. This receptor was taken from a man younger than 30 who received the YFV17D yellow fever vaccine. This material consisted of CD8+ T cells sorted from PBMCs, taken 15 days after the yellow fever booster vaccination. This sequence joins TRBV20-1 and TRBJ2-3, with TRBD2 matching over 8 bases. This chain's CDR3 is CSARDSGTRPRTDTQYF. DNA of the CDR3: TGCAGTGCTAGAGATAGCGGGACTCGACCTCGCACAGATACGCAGTATTTT.